The rows below give T cell receptor beta chains drawn from one sample of a study of blood T cell repertoires in COVID-19. Clones were sequenced by immunoSEQ multiplex PCR, and TCRdb holds only the in-frame ones, with some missing. The sample lists around 150,000 clones, 70% to 85% occurring once. The sequencing sample was made of peripheral blood. The receptors derive from a woman older than 75 in a cohort sampled during active or convalescent COVID-19. CDR3s include the opening cysteine and the closing phenylalanine or tryptophan. Each record gives: J gene, V gene, clone size, D gene, CDR3 protein, CDR3 DNA. A D gene is named only where the DNA matches it firmly. Clone sizes are given selectively: once, few, many, or a class where the clone is expanded.

TRBJ1-1 | TRBV7-3 | - | - | CASSITGKTTEAFF | TGTGCCAGCAGCATTACAGGGAAGACCACTGAAGCTTTCTTT
TRBJ1-2 | TRBV5-4 | - | TRBD1 | CAVRQGFNYGYTF | TGTGCCGTGAGACAGGGATTTAACTATGGCTACACCTTC
TRBJ1-4 | TRBV28 | - | TRBD1 | CASSFRTGVEKLFF | TGTGCCAGCAGTTTTCGGACAGGGGTTGAAAAACTGTTTTTT
TRBJ2-2 | TRBV3-1/TRBV3-2 | - | - | CASSTGPGHSVRPGELFF | TGTGCCAGCAGCACTGGGCCGGGACATTCCGTTAGGCCCGGGGAGCTGTTTTTT
TRBJ1-2 | TRBV5-1 | - | - | CASSWGDGNNYGYTF | TGCGCCAGCAGCTGGGGGGACGGGAACAACTATGGCTACACCTTC
TRBJ2-5 | TRBV10-1 | - | TRBD2 | CATPREGRRETQYF | TGCGCCACCCCGAGGGAGGGCCGGCGAGAGACCCAGTACTTC
TRBJ1-4 | TRBV6-5 | few | TRBD1 | CASSYRAGGYEKLFF | TGTGCCAGCAGTTACCGGGCAGGGGGCTATGAAAAACTGTTTTTT
TRBJ2-5 | TRBV6-2/TRBV6-3 | - | TRBD2 | CASSYTSGGPLWTQYF | TGTGCCAGCAGTTATACTAGCGGGGGCCCACTGTGGACCCAGTACTTC
TRBJ2-1 | TRBV7-2 | - | TRBD1 | CASSLDRGFSYNEQFF | TGTGCCAGCAGCCTGGACAGGGGGTTCTCCTACAATGAGCAGTTCTTC
TRBJ1-1 | TRBV12-3/TRBV12-4 | few | - | CASSLRESTEAFF | TGTGCCAGCAGTTTACGGGAAAGCACTGAAGCTTTCTTT
TRBJ2-5 | TRBV5-5 | - | TRBD2 | CASSLIAGGVETQYF | TGTGCCAGCAGCTTGATAGCGGGGGGGGTAGAGACCCAGTACTTC
TRBJ2-5 | TRBV2 | - | - | CASHGRASQETQYF | TGTGCCAGCCATGGCAGGGCGTCCCAAGAGACCCAGTACTTC
TRBJ1-1 | TRBV21-1 | - | - | CASSKGGGENTEAFF | TGTGCCAGCAGCAAAGGGGGGGGCGAGAACACTGAAGCTTTCTTT
TRBJ2-3 | TRBV9 | once | - | CASSERLNTDTQYF | TGTGCCAGCAGCGAGAGACTTAACACAGATACGCAGTATTTT
TRBJ2-3 | TRBV5-1 | - | - | CASSLGGHPSTDTQYF | TGCGCCAGCAGCTTGGGGGGACACCCATCCACAGATACGCAGTATTTT
TRBJ2-1 | TRBV7-3 | - | TRBD1 | CASSADRVYNEQFF | TGTGCCAGCAGCGCCGACAGGGTTTACAATGAGCAGTTCTTC
TRBJ2-3 | TRBV5-8 | - | TRBD2 | CASSPRTSVTDTQYF | TGTGCCAGCAGCCCCCGGACTAGCGTCACAGATACGCAGTATTTT
TRBJ2-7 | TRBV30 | - | - | CAWSVLSYEQYF | TGTGCCTGGAGTGTACTAAGTTACGAGCAGTACTTC
TRBJ2-5 | TRBV10-3 | - | TRBD2 | CAIRKTSGGASHF | TGTGCCATCAGGAAGACTAGCGGGGGGGCGAGCCACTTC
TRBJ1-2 | TRBV19 | - | TRBD1 | CATRPGQVRNYGYTF | TGTGCCACTAGACCGGGACAGGTCCGAAACTATGGCTACACCTTC
TRBJ1-1 | TRBV7-2 | - | TRBD1 | CASSEAGTGPFEAFF | TGTGCCAGCAGCGAAGCCGGGACAGGGCCTTTTGAAGCTTTCTTT
TRBJ1-4 | TRBV7-2 | once | - | CASSLTGGYNEKLFF | TGTGCCAGCAGCTTAACGGGCGGGTATAATGAAAAACTGTTTTTT
TRBJ2-2 | TRBV18 | - | TRBD1 | CASSPGQGPGELFF | TGTGCCAGCTCACCGGGACAGGGACCCGGGGAGCTGTTTTTT
TRBJ2-2 | TRBV19 | many | TRBD1 | CASSKGQGGVGELFF | TGTGCCAGTAGTAAGGGACAGGGGGGGGTCGGGGAGCTGTTTTTT
TRBJ1-3 | TRBV19 | - | - | CASNESPGNTIYF | TGTGCCAGTAACGAGAGTCCTGGAAACACCATATATTTT
TRBJ1-6 | TRBV10-3 | - | - | CATNQGKVLNSPLHF | TGTGCCACTAACCAGGGGAAAGTCCTCAATTCACCCCTCCACTTT
TRBJ1-4 | TRBV10-3 | - | - | CAISDNRDEKLFF | TGTGCCATCAGTGACAACAGGGATGAAAAACTGTTTTTT
TRBJ2-5 | TRBV5-1 | - | TRBD1 | CASTRTGVQETQYF | TGCGCCAGCACCAGGACAGGGGTCCAAGAGACCCAGTACTTC
TRBJ1-2 | TRBV4-3 | - | TRBD1 | CASSQIRQGYGYTF | TGCGCCAGCAGCCAAATAAGACAGGGCTATGGCTACACCTTC
TRBJ2-2 | TRBV9 | - | TRBD1 | CASSVEGQGRGGELFF | TGTGCCAGCAGCGTAGAGGGACAGGGGAGAGGCGGGGAGCTGTTTTTT
TRBJ2-1 | TRBV29-1 | - | TRBD1 | CSLYRDRGSGEQFF | TGCAGCCTATACCGGGACAGGGGGTCCGGTGAGCAGTTCTTC
TRBJ1-1 | TRBV4-1 | few | - | CASSQDWRQEDVAFF | TGCGCCAGCAGCCAAGATTGGAGACAGGAGGACGTCGCTTTCTTT
TRBJ2-1 | TRBV9 | - | - | CASSVSVHPSGNEQFF | TGTGCCAGCAGCGTAAGTGTGCACCCCTCGGGGAATGAGCAGTTCTTC
TRBJ1-4 | TRBV28 | - | - | CASSPQLRGLSEKLFF | TGTGCCAGCAGTCCCCAACTGAGAGGGCTGAGTGAAAAACTGTTTTTT
TRBJ1-1 | TRBV5-1 | - | - | CASSFRGTEAFF | TGCGCCAGCAGCTTCAGGGGCACTGAAGCTTTCTTT
TRBJ1-3 | TRBV7-2 | - | - | CASSPLGAFSGNTIYF | TGTGCCAGCAGCCCGCTGGGGGCCTTCTCTGGAAACACCATATATTTT
TRBJ2-2 | TRBV5-1 | - | - | CASSFGHEANTGELFF | TGCGCCAGCAGCTTTGGACACGAAGCGAACACCGGGGAGCTGTTTTTT
TRBJ2-5 | TRBV18 | - | - | CASSPGTLSRETQYF | TGTGCCAGCTCACCCGGGACTCTGTCGCGGGAGACCCAGTACTTC
TRBJ1-2 | TRBV5-4 | - | TRBD1 | CASSSGTGEYYGYTF | TGTGCCAGCAGCTCCGGGACAGGGGAATACTATGGCTACACCTTC
TRBJ1-4 | TRBV6-5 | - | - | CASSYVARVNEKLFF | TGTGCCAGCAGTTACGTAGCCAGGGTTAATGAAAAACTGTTTTTT
TRBJ1-2 | TRBV9 | few | - | CASSTLLSRPYGYTF | TGTGCCAGCAGCACCCTCCTATCTAGACCCTATGGCTACACCTTC
TRBJ1-5 | TRBV4-1 | - | - | CASSQDGHLGNQPQHF | TGCGCCAGCAGCCAAGATGGGCATCTGGGCAATCAGCCCCAGCATTTT
TRBJ2-5 | TRBV28 | - | TRBD1 | CASRFTGGQETQYF | TGTGCCAGCAGGTTCACAGGGGGACAAGAGACCCAGTACTTC
TRBJ1-2 | TRBV12-3/TRBV12-4 | once | - | CASSLRGGYTF | TGTGCCAGCAGTTTACGAGGGGGCTACACCTTC
TRBJ2-5 | TRBV9 | - | TRBD2 | CASSVGSGGQKETQYF | TGTGCCAGCAGCGTAGGGTCGGGGGGGCAGAAGGAGACCCAGTACTTC
TRBJ1-2 | TRBV28 | - | - | CASSFFRQANYGYTF | TGTGCCAGCAGTTTCTTTCGGCAGGCAAACTATGGCTACACCTTC
TRBJ1-2 | TRBV29-1 | - | - | CSVWTALYGYTF | TGCAGCGTTTGGACAGCCCTCTATGGCTACACCTTC
TRBJ2-6 | TRBV6-5 | - | - | CASSNRVGANVLTF | TGTGCCAGCAGTAACAGGGTCGGGGCCAACGTCCTGACTTTC
TRBJ2-7 | TRBV5-1 | - | TRBD2 | CASSLAGGTYEQYF | TGCGCCAGCAGCTTGGCGGGGGGGACCTACGAGCAGTACTTC
TRBJ1-1 | TRBV6-2/TRBV6-3 | once | - | CASSYSALMNTEAFF | TGTGCCAGCAGTTACTCGGCTTTGATGAACACTGAAGCTTTCTTT
TRBJ2-2 | TRBV3-1/TRBV3-2 | - | TRBD2 | CASSHGLATGELFF | TGTGCCAGCAGCCACGGACTAGCGACCGGGGAGCTGTTTTTT
TRBJ2-7 | TRBV7-8 | - | - | CASSLISDEQYF | TGTGCCAGCAGCTTAATCTCAGACGAGCAGTACTTC
TRBJ2-5 | TRBV24-1 | - | - | CATTPWGTFQETQYF | TGTGCCACCACCCCGTGGGGGACATTTCAAGAGACCCAGTACTTC
TRBJ2-3 | TRBV7-9 | - | - | CASSWVGGRGDTQYF | TGTGCCAGCAGCTGGGTCGGGGGTCGGGGAGATACGCAGTATTTT